Shown below are 20 T cell receptor beta chains from a single sample sequenced in a study of blood T cell repertoires in COVID-19. Clones were sequenced by immunoSEQ multiplex PCR, and TCRdb holds only the in-frame ones, with some missing. The repertoire includes 200,000 to 250,000 clones, approximately 84% of them detected once, and approximately 1.8% sits in the top ten. The specimen sequenced was PBMCs or T cells enriched from blood (not recorded which). The receptors here all came from a man in his sixties who had recovered from COVID-19.

The V gene is TRBV19, the J gene TRBJ2-3; 7 bases agree with TRBD2. Germline-derived CDR1 and CDR2 are LNHDA and SQIVND (reference sequence). Losses at the gene ends were 6 bases for V and 0 bases for J; bases not matched to a gene: 6. This CDR3 region has 15 residues. In nucleotides, the CDR3 is TGTGCCAGTAGCCCTAGCGGCATAAGCACAGATACGCAGTATTTT. The encoded protein is CASSPSGISTDTQYF. The variable domain in full, with the rest retrieved from reference TRBV19 and TRBJ2-3, is DGGITQSPKYLFRKEGQNVTLSCEQNLNHDAMYWYRQDPGQGLRLIYYSQIVNDFQKGDIAEGYSVSREKKESFPLTVTSAQKNPTAFYLCASSPSGISTDTQYFGPGTRLTVL.

The chain employs TRBV4-3 and TRBJ2-5, with D possibly being TRBD2 (5 bases). In germline, CDR1 is LGHNA, CDR2 YSLEER. The CDR3 extends over 16 amino acids. Trimming took off 0 bases at V and 4 bases at J, with 15 bases between the two ends. The CDR3 DNA is TGCGCCAGCAGCCAAGATCTGGCAGGTGAGGGAGAGACCCAGTACTTC. It codes for CASSQDLAGEGETQYF.

The chain couples TRBV10-1 to TRBJ2-1, with TRBD1 identical over 10 bases. The ends lost 4 bases at V and 7 bases at J; junction bases unmatched: 10. CDR1 WNHNN and CDR2 SYGVQD come from the germline V gene (reference sequence). This CDR3 spans 16 amino acids. Here the CDR3 reads CASSASGTGARNEQFF. The CDR3 DNA reads TGCGCCAGCAGTGCCTCCGGGACAGGGGCGAGAAATGAGCAGTTCTTC.

The CDR3, as DNA: TGTGCCAGCAGCTTGGGCCAGGGGCACTCACCCCTCCACTTT. It yields the protein CASSLGQGHSPLHF. This chain joins TRBV5-4 and TRBJ1-6; TRBD1 might be the D (6 bases). Germline CDR1 SGHNT, CDR2 YYREEE (reference sequence). CDR3 length equals 14 residues. V lost 0 bases to trimming and J lost 10 bases, with 11 bases between them. Combining the CDR3 with reference TRBV5-4 and TRBJ1-6 gives the whole variable domain ETGVTQSPTHLIKTRGQQVTLRCSSQSGHNTVSWYQQALGQGPQFIFQYYREEENGRGNFPPRFSGLQFPNYSSELNVNALELDDSALYLCASSLGQGHSPLHFGNGTRLTVT.

This clone was counted between two and nine times. The chain employs TRBV7-2 and TRBJ1-5, with 8 bases matching TRBD1. This CDR3 comprises 17 residues. In germline, CDR1 is SGHTA, CDR2 FQGNSA. Germline trimming cut 4 bases from V and 4 bases from J; bases unmatched to any gene: 12. In nucleotides, the CDR3 is TGTGCCAGCAGCTCCTGGGGACTCAGGGGGCTGAATCAGCCCCAGCATTTT. It yields the protein CASSSWGLRGLNQPQHF.

The V call is TRBV12-3 or TRBV12-4, the J call TRBJ2-5, with D hard to call. Trimming left V 4 bases short and J 6 bases short, with 12 bases between. This CDR3 has 13 residues. CDR3 coding DNA: TGTGCCAGCAGTTCCCGTGGGCCCCAGACCCAGTACTTC. It translates to CASSSRGPQTQYF.

J is TRBJ1-5 and V is TRBV5-6, with D uncertain. CDR3 length: 14 amino acids. CDR1 SGHDT and CDR2 YYEEEE come from the germline V gene. V was trimmed by 1 base and J by 7 bases, leaving 12 bases between them. The CDR3: CASSLSGVLQPQHF. For the CDR3, the DNA is TGTGCCAGCAGCTTGTCCGGGGTACTCCAGCCCCAGCATTTT.

CDR3 in amino acids: CASSLPSQNIQYF. The DNA for the CDR3 is TGTGCCAGCAGCTTACCTAGCCAAAACATTCAGTACTTC. The chain is built from TRBV11-2 and TRBJ2-4; possibly TRBD2 for D (5 bases). Germline-derived CDR1 and CDR2 are SGHAT and FQNNGV. The V end was cut by 2 bases, the J end by 5 bases, with 7 bases between. This CDR3 comprises 13 residues.

This sequence joins TRBV30 and TRBJ1-4, with D uncertain. Germline V gene lookup returns CDR1 GTSNPN and CDR2 SVGIG (reference sequence). V dropped 2 bases and J dropped 6 bases, with 13 bases sitting between them. The CDR3 is 14 amino acids. The CDR3 region has the DNA TGTGCCTGGAGTAACGCCTGGGGAGATGAAAAACTGTTTTTT. This codes for CAWSNAWGDEKLFF.

This chain links TRBV18 with TRBJ1-1; D is ambiguous. The CDR3 has 14 residues. Germline V gene lookup returns CDR1 KGHSH and CDR2 LQKENI. The V end lost 2 bases, the J end lost 1 base, and 8 bases lay between the germline ends. CDR3 sequence reads: CASSPVGGNTEAFF. Here the CDR3 DNA reads TGTGCCAGCTCACCAGTTGGAGGGAACACTGAAGCTTTCTTT.

The chain links TRBV5-5 to TRBJ1-5; 10 bases fit TRBD1. The J segment lost 3 bases and the V segment lost 4 bases, leaving 10 bases of the junction unmatched. The germline V gene has CDR1 SGHKS and CDR2 YYEKEE (reference sequence). CDR3 length: 17 amino acids. The CDR3 is CASSGDPGQGFNQPQHF. The CDR3 coding sequence is TGTGCCAGCAGCGGAGATCCGGGACAGGGGTTCAATCAGCCCCAGCATTTT.

The chain joins TRBV27 to TRBJ1-1; 12 nucleotides align to TRBD1. Germline loops: CDR1 MNHEY, CDR2 SMNVEV (reference sequence). The CDR3 sequence is 14 residues long. V shed 4 bases, J shed 4 bases, and the junction held 1 base outside the gene matches. Written as DNA, the CDR3 is TGTGCCAGCAGTTCGGGACAGGGGGCCACTGAAGCTTTCTTT. Translating gives CASSSGQGATEAFF.

The V gene is TRBV11-3, the J gene TRBJ2-1; D is unresolved. Germline V gene lookup returns CDR1 SGHNT and CDR2 YENEEA. The length of the CDR3 is 16 residues. With 2 bases removed from V and 7 bases from J, the gap between germline ends came to 18 bases. The CDR3 nucleotides are TGTGCCAGCAGCTTATCTGGTATGCTGGTTCAGAATGAGCAGTTCTTC. Protein sequence: CASSLSGMLVQNEQFF.

The chain links TRBV6-4 to TRBJ1-6; maybe TRBD1 (5 bases). The CDR3 loop spans 14 amino acids. Trimming removed 5 bases from V and 7 bases from J, with 12 bases in between. Germline V gene data show CDR1 as MRHNA and CDR2 as SNTAGT. CDR3 in amino acids: CASSQGHLNSPLHF. The CDR3, as DNA: TGTGCCAGCAGTCAAGGACACCTAAATTCACCCCTCCACTTT.

The rearrangement joins TRBV2 to TRBJ2-3; 7 nucleotides agree with TRBD1. The junction had 6 bases not matched to a gene; V was cut back by 7 bases and J by 2 bases. The CDR3 length is 14 residues. The V gene's germline CDR1 is SNHLY and CDR2 FYNNEI. Here the CDR3 DNA reads TGTGCCAGCAATCGGGACAGATCCACAGATACGCAGTATTTT. Translating it yields CASNRDRSTDTQYF.

The chain joins TRBV6-6 to TRBJ2-7, with TRBD1 as a possible D gene (5 bases). Germline CDR1 is MNHNY and CDR2 is SVGAGI (reference sequence). The ends were cut back, 6 bases at V and 0 bases at J, with 15 bases in the middle. There are 15 residues in the CDR3. The CDR3 reads CASRLRSDNSYEQYF. The CDR3 coding sequence is TGTGCCAGCAGACTGCGTTCGGACAACTCCTACGAGCAGTACTTC.

In regard to this clone: This sample also contains other DNA sequences that code for the same CDR3. This chain connects TRBV20-1 to TRBJ1-2; tentatively, D is TRBD1 (5 bases). The CDR3 length is 11 residues. Germline V gene sequence: CDR1 DFQATT, CDR2 SNEGSKA (reference sequence). V was pared by 3 bases and J by 3 bases, with 5 bases between. The CDR3 protein is CSARTDYGYTF. The CDR3, as DNA: TGCAGTGCTAGGACAGACTATGGCTACACCTTC.

This clone was counted ten times or more. This rearrangement joins TRBV30 to TRBJ1-2, with a weak D call TRBD1 (6 bases). The CDR3 is 17 residues long. Germline CDR1 reads GTSNPN; CDR2 reads SVGIG (reference sequence). The V end lost 0 bases, the J end lost 0 bases, and 17 bases lay between the germline ends. In nucleotides, the CDR3 is TGTGCCTGGAGTGTACGGGCAGGGGAGCCCGCTAACTATGGCTACACCTTC. It translates to CAWSVRAGEPANYGYTF.

This clone has only one observation. This chain connects TRBV6-1 to TRBJ2-7; TRBD1 is a possible D gene (6 bases). CDR1 is MNHNS and CDR2 is SASEGT in the germline V gene. The CDR3 covers 15 residues. Trimming stripped 5 bases from V and 1 base from J, with 15 bases between. The CDR3 DNA sequence: TGTGCCAGCAGTCCGGACAGTAATTATTCCTACGAGCAGTACTTC. This codes for CASSPDSNYSYEQYF.

This clone has just one count. The chain has TRBV5-1 and TRBJ1-1, with D perhaps matching TRBD1 (6 bases). The length of the CDR3 is 14 residues. Trimming removed 0 bases from V and 4 bases from J, with 10 bases in between. The germline V gene has CDR1 SGHRS and CDR2 YFSETQ. The CDR3 region has the DNA TGCGCCAGCAGCTTGGGGCAGGGGAGCACTGAAGCTTTCTTT. The encoded protein is CASSLGQGSTEAFF.